This TCR beta chain was recovered during a study of blood T cell repertoires in COVID-19. Overall study: COVID-19 samples collected from the United States, Italy and Spain covered acute and convalescent phases.

This clone was recorded only once. The authors' processing: Estimated nucleated cell counts came from reference gene primer amplification. Clones were sequenced by immunoSEQ multiplex PCR, and TCRdb holds only the in-frame ones, with some missing. For V, J and clone size, that table is used; D and trimming come from the DNA. Found here are about 330,000 clones, roughly 89% of them singletons; the top ten hold approximately 9.4%. This CDR3 has 14 amino acids. Trimming left V 6 bases short and J 0 bases short, with 10 bases between. Germline lookup yields CDR1 LNHDA and CDR2 SQIVND (reference sequence).

The TCR comes from a man aged 30 to 45 with COVID-19, enrolled during active disease. The chain links TRBV19 to TRBJ2-3, with D maybe TRBD1 (5 bases). The sample taken for sequencing was peripheral blood. CDR3 sequence reads: CASRDISSTDTQYF. Written as DNA, the CDR3 is TGTGCCAGTAGGGACATCTCAAGCACAGATACGCAGTATTTT.